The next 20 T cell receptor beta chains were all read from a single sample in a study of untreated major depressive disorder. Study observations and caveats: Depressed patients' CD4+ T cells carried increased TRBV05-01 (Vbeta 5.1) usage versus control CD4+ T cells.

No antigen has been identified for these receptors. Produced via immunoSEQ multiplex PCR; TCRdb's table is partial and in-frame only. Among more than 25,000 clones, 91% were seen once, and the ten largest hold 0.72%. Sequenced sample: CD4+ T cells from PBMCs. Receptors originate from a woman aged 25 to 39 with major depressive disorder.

The CDR3 sequence: CASSQVFSSDGYGYTF. The CDR3 region has the DNA TGCGCCAGCAGCCAAGTTTTCTCCAGCGACGGGTATGGCTACACCTTC. The chain carries TRBV4-1 and TRBJ1-2; D is unresolved. Per germline, CDR1 MGHRA and CDR2 YSYEKL. V lost 1 base and J 5 bases, leaving 17 bases between the germline ends. The CDR3 contains 16 residues.

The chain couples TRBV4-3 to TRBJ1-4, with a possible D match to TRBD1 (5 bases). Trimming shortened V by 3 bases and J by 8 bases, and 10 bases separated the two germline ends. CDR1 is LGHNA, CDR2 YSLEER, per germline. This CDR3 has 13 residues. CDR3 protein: CASSQGPGEKLFF. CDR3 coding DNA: TGCGCCAGCAGCCAGGGACCAGGGGAAAAACTGTTTTTT.

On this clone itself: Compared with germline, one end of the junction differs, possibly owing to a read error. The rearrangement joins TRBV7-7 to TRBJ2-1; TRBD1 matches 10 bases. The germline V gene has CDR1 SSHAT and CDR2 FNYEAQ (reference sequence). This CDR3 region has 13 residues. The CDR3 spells CASSADRGNEQFF. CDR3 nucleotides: TGTGCTAGCAGCGCGGACAGGGGGAATGAGCAGTTCTTC.

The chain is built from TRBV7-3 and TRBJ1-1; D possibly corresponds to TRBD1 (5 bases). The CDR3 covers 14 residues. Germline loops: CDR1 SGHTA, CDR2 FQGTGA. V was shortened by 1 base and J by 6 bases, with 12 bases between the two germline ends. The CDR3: CASSLNQGGAEAFF. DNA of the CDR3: TGTGCCAGCAGCTTAAACCAGGGAGGCGCTGAAGCTTTCTTT.

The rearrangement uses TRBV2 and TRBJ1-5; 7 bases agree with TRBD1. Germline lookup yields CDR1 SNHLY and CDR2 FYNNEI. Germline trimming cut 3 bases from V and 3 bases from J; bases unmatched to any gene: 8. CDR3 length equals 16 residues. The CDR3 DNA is TGTGCCAGCAGTGACGGACAGGATCTAGTCAATCAGCCCCAGCATTTT. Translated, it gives CASSDGQDLVNQPQHF.

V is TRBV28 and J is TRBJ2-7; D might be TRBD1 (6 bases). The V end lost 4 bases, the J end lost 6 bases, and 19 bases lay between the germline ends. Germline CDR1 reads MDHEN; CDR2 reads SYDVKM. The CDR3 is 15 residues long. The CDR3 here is CASSSPRAGEREQYF. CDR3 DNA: TGTGCCAGCAGTTCGCCCCGGGCAGGGGAGCGCGAGCAGTACTTC.

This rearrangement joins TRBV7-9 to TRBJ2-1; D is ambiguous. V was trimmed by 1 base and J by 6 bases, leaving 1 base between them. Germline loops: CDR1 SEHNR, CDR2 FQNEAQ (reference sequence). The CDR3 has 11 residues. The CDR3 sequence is CASSLVNEQFF. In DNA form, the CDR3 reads TGTGCCAGCAGCTTAGTCAATGAGCAGTTCTTC.

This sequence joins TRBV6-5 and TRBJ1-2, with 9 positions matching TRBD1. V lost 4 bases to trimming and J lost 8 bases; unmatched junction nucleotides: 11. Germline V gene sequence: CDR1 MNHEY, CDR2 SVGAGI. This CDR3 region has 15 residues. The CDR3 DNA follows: TGTGCCAGCAGTTGGGAACCGGGACAGGGTAACGGCTACACCTTC. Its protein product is CASSWEPGQGNGYTF.

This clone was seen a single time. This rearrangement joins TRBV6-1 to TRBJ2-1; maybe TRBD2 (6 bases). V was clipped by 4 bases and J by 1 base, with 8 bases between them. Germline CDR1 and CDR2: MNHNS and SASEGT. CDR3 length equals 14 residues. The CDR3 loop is CASSVEGSYNEQFF. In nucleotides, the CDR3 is TGTGCCAGCAGTGTGGAGGGGTCCTACAATGAGCAGTTCTTC.

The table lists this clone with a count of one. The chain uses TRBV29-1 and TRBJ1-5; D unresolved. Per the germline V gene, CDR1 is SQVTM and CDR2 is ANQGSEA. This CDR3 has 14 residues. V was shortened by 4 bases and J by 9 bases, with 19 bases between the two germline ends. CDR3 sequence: CSVGLEGVGWPQHF. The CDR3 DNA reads TGCAGCGTTGGTTTGGAGGGCGTGGGTTGGCCCCAGCATTTT. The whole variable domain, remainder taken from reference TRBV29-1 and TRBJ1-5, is SAVISQKPSRDICQRGTSLTIQCQVDSQVTMMFWYRQQPGQSLTLIATANQGSEATYESGFVIDKFPISRPNLTFSTLTVSNMSPEDSSIYLCSVGLEGVGWPQHFGDGTRLSIL.

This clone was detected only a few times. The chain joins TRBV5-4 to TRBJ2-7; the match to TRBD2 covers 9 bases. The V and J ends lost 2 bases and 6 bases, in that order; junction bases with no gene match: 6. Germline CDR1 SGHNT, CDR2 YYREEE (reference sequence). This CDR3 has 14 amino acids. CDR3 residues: CASSFAGGSGEQYF. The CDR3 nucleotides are TGTGCCAGCAGCTTCGCGGGAGGGTCAGGCGAGCAGTACTTC.

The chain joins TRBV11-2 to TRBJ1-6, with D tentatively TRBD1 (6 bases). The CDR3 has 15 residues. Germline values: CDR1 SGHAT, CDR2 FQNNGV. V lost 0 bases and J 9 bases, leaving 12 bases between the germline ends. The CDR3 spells CASSLEAGDGSPLHF. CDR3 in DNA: TGTGCCAGCAGCTTAGAGGCAGGGGACGGTTCACCCCTCCACTTT.

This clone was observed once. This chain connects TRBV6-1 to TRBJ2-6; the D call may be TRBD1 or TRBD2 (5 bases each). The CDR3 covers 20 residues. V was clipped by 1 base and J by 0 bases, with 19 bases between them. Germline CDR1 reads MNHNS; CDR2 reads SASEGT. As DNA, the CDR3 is TGTGCCAGCAGTGAAGGATTCGGGACCAAACGCCGCTCTGGGGCCAACGTCCTGACTTTC. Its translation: CASSEGFGTKRRSGANVLTF.

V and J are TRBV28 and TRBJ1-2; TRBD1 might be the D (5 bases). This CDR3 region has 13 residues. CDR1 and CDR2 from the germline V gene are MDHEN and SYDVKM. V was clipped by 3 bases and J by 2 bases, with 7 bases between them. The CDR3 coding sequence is TGTGCCAGCAGTTTGACAGAGAACTATGGCTACACCTTC. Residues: CASSLTENYGYTF.

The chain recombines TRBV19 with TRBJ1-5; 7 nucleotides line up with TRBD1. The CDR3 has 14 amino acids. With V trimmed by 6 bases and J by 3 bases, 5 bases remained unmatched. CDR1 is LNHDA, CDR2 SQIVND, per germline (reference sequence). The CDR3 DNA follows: TGTGCCAGTAGGCAGACAGGGAACAATCAGCCCCAGCATTTT. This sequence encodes CASRQTGNNQPQHF.

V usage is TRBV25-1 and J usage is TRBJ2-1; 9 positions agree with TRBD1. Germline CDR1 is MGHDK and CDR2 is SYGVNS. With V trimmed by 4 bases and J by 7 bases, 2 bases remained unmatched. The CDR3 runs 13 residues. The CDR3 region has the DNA TGTGCCAGCAGTGCGACAGGGGGGAATGAGCAGTTCTTC. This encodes CASSATGGNEQFF. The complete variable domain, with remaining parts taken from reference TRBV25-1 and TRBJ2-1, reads EADIYQTPRYLVIGTGKKITLECSQTMGHDKMYWYQQDPGMELHLIHYSYGVNSTEKGDLSSESTVSRIRTEHFPLTLESARPSHTSQYLCASSATGGNEQFFGPGTRLTVL.

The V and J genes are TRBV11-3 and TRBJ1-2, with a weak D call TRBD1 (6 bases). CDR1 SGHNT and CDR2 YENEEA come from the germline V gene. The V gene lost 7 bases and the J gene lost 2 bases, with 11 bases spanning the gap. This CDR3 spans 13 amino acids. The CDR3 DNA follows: TGTGCCAGCACGGACAGATGGAACTATGGCTACACCTTC. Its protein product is CASTDRWNYGYTF.

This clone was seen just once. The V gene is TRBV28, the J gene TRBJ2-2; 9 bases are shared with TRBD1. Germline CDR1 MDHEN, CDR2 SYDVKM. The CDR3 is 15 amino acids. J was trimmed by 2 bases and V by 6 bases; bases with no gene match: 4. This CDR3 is CASRYRGLNTGELFF. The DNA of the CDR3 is TGTGCCAGCAGGTACAGGGGGCTCAACACCGGGGAGCTGTTTTTT.

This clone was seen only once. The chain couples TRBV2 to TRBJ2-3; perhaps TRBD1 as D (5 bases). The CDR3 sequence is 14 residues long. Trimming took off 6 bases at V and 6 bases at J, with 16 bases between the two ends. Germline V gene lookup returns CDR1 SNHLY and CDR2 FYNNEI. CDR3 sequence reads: CASRRQGSVDTQYF. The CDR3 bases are TGTGCCAGCAGAAGGCAGGGCAGCGTGGATACGCAGTATTTT.

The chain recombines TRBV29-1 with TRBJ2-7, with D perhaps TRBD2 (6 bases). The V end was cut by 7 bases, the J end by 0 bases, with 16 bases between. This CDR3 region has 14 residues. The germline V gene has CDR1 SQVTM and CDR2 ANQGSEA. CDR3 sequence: CSAKYGGSSYEQYF. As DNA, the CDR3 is TGCAGCGCCAAATATGGGGGGAGCTCCTACGAGCAGTACTTC.